The 28 T cell receptor beta chains listed next were all sequenced from one sample in a study of T-cell memory formation after mild COVID-19. In TCRdb, the 5' RACE reads were re-called with MiXCR into one record per CDR3 protein. Here the sample spans 100,000 to 120,000 distinct CDR3 sequences, about a fifth being singletons. The sequenced sample consisted of PBMCs or a T cell subset sorted from them (not recorded which). The receptors were sampled from a man between 18 and 29 years old who had mild COVID-19 (a few samples of this study predate the infection). Cell type and time point are not known.

The rearrangement uses TRBV5-5 and TRBJ2-1; D unclear. Germline CDR1 reads SGHKS; CDR2 reads YYEKEE (reference sequence). Deletions cut 0 bases from V and 3 bases from J, with 7 bases between. CDR3 length: 14 residues. DNA for the CDR3: TGTGCCAGCAGCTTGGGCCAGGACTACAATGAGCAGTTCTTC. It yields the protein CASSLGQDYNEQFF.

This rearrangement joins TRBV11-2 to TRBJ2-1; a weak D match, TRBD2 (5 bases). Between the trimmed V and J ends, which lost 5 bases and 4 bases, there was a span of 9 bases. Germline values: CDR1 SGHAT, CDR2 FQNNGV. The length of the CDR3 is 13 residues. Written as DNA, the CDR3 is TGTGCCAGCAGCCCCGAGGGATACAATGAGCAGTTCTTC. As protein: CASSPEGYNEQFF.

The genes are TRBV7-3 and TRBJ2-2; 9 bases are shared with TRBD2. With 5 bases clipped from V and 5 bases from J, the junction kept 15 bases outside the gene matches. The CDR3 has 18 amino acids. Germline values: CDR1 SGHTA, CDR2 FQGTGA. CDR3 sequence (DNA): TGTGCCAGCAGCGCCCACGGGCTAGCGGGGTCGGATACCGGGGAGCTGTTTTTT. It encodes CASSAHGLAGSDTGELFF.

This chain uses TRBV4-3 with TRBJ1-1, with D unresolved. The CDR3 covers 14 residues. V was clipped by 1 base and J by 4 bases, with 10 bases between them. Germline assignment: CDR1 LGHNA and CDR2 YSLEER. The CDR3 reads CASSQAAGGTEAFF. CDR3 DNA sequence: TGCGCCAGCAGCCAAGCGGCGGGTGGCACTGAAGCTTTCTTT.

This clonotype turned up a few times. This rearrangement joins TRBV12-3 or TRBV12-4 to TRBJ2-5, with D maybe TRBD2 (5 bases). The CDR3 spans 15 residues. V gave up 3 bases and J gave up 5 bases, with 16 bases separating them. The CDR3 reads CASSFSSRGMETQYF. CDR3 DNA: TGTGCCAGCAGTTTCAGCTCCCGAGGGATGGAGACCCAGTACTTC.

The CDR3 protein is CSAFWTGSNTEAFF. CDR3 bases: TGCAGTGCTTTCTGGACAGGGAGTAACACTGAAGCTTTCTTT. The chain links TRBV20-1 to TRBJ1-1; 8 nucleotides agree with TRBD1. Germline V gene sequence: CDR1 DFQATT, CDR2 SNEGSKA (reference sequence). Unmatched junction bases numbered 7, after V lost 5 bases and J lost 2 bases. This CDR3 comprises 14 residues.

This clonotype was seen ten or more times. The J gene is TRBJ2-1, the V gene TRBV12-3 or TRBV12-4; D perhaps matches TRBD2 (6 bases). The CDR3 totals 12 residues. V lost 3 bases and J lost 6, with 6 bases in between. CDR3 amino acids: CASSLGGNEQFF. CDR3 in DNA: TGTGCCAGCAGTTTGGGGGGCAATGAGCAGTTCTTC.

The chain employs TRBV28 and TRBJ2-1; TRBD2 might be the D (6 bases). Trimming pared 3 bases from V and 3 bases from J, leaving 12 bases between. Germline V gene data show CDR1 as MDHEN and CDR2 as SYDVKM. This CDR3 region has 15 residues. The CDR3 here is CASSLAGPSYNEQFF. In DNA form, the CDR3 reads TGTGCCAGCAGTTTGGCGGGGCCTAGCTACAATGAGCAGTTCTTC. The complete variable domain, with remaining parts taken from reference TRBV28 and TRBJ2-1, reads DVKVTQSSRYLVKRTGEKVFLECVQDMDHENMFWYRQDPGLGLRLIYFSYDVKMKEKGDIPEGYSVSREKKERFSLILESASTNQTSMYLCASSLAGPSYNEQFFGPGTRLTVL.

This clonotype has at least ten counts. The CDR3 nucleotides are TGCGCCAGCAGCCAACGGTGGGTTGGAGGGGATACGCAGTATTTT. Amino acids: CASSQRWVGGDTQYF. The J gene is TRBJ2-3, the V gene TRBV4-1, with D perhaps TRBD2 (6 bases). Germline V gene lookup returns CDR1 MGHRA and CDR2 YSYEKL. The CDR3 runs 15 residues. V lost 2 bases, J lost 6 bases, and 15 bases lay in between.

This chain links TRBV7-9 with TRBJ1-5; 10 positions match TRBD1. The CDR3 sequence is 15 residues long. The V gene's germline CDR1 is SEHNR and CDR2 FQNEAQ (reference sequence). Losses at the gene ends were 6 bases for V and 6 bases for J; bases not matched to a gene: 8. The CDR3 is CASSDGQGGGQPQHF. CDR3 nucleotides: TGTGCCAGCAGTGACGGACAGGGGGGAGGTCAGCCCCAGCATTTT.

This clonotype occurred a few times. CDR3 DNA sequence: TGTGCCAGCACTTGGGCAGGGAACGGCTACACCTTC. The encoded protein is CASTWAGNGYTF. The chain carries TRBV12-3 or TRBV12-4 and TRBJ1-2; D may be TRBD1 (5 bases). The CDR3 length is 12 residues. Trimming pared 7 bases from V and 8 bases from J, leaving 14 bases between.

This clonotype was observed a single time. The J gene is TRBJ2-2, the V gene TRBV4-3, with TRBD2 matching over 10 bases. The CDR3 loop spans 17 amino acids. V lost 0 bases to trimming and J lost 4 bases; unmatched junction nucleotides: 5. Germline assignment: CDR1 LGHNA and CDR2 YSLEER. CDR3 bases: TGCGCCAGCAGCCAAGATCCAGCGGGGGGGGTCACCGGGGAGCTGTTTTTT. This codes for CASSQDPAGGVTGELFF.

There are a few counts of this clonotype. V and J are TRBV6-2 or TRBV6-3 and TRBJ2-1; no clear D gene. With 8 bases removed from V and 6 bases from J, the gap between germline ends came to 5 bases. The CDR3 has 10 amino acids. CDR1 and CDR2 (germline): MNHEY, SVGEGT. CDR3 in amino acids: CASGINEQFF. The DNA for the CDR3 is TGTGCCAGCGGCATCAATGAGCAGTTCTTC.

This clonotype was seen at least ten times. The chain uses TRBV20-1 and TRBJ2-1, with D unresolved. The germline V gene encodes CDR1 DFQATT and CDR2 SNEGSKA (reference sequence). The CDR3 extends over 14 amino acids. Trimming left V 7 bases short and J 0 bases short, with 13 bases between. CDR3 protein: CSVIRLSSYNEQFF. CDR3 sequence (DNA): TGCAGTGTAATCCGGCTAAGCTCCTACAATGAGCAGTTCTTC.

This clonotype was found a few times. The chain links TRBV29-1 to TRBJ2-7; 8 nucleotides line up with TRBD1. The CDR3 extends over 15 amino acids. Trimming at V came to 3 bases and at J to 4 bases, leaving 11 bases not matched to a gene. Germline V gene lookup returns CDR1 SQVTM and CDR2 ANQGSEA. The CDR3 reads CSVDSLTGTGYEQYF. The CDR3 DNA reads TGCAGCGTTGACAGTCTGACCGGGACAGGTTACGAGCAGTACTTC.

The sample holds one count of this clonotype. V and J are TRBV4-1 and TRBJ1-2, with 11 bases matching TRBD1. This CDR3 has 17 amino acids. J gave up 5 bases and V 0 bases, and 8 bases lay outside the gene matches. Germline CDR1 is MGHRA and CDR2 is YSYEKL. CDR3 nucleotide sequence: TGCGCCAGCAGCCAAGATTCTGGGACAGGGGGGTATTATGGCTACACCTTC. It encodes CASSQDSGTGGYYGYTF.

This clonotype was observed a handful of times. This chain connects TRBV4-3 to TRBJ2-3, with 7 bases lining up with TRBD2. The CDR3 has 16 amino acids. Germline CDR1 LGHNA, CDR2 YSLEER. V lost 4 bases to trimming and J lost 6 bases; unmatched junction nucleotides: 13. This chain's CDR3 is CASSPRLHFGRDTQYF. CDR3 in DNA: TGCGCCAGCAGCCCTAGACTTCATTTCGGGAGGGATACGCAGTATTTT.

The gene calls are TRBV12-3 or TRBV12-4 and TRBJ2-5; D is undetermined. The CDR3 sequence is 14 residues long. Deletions cut 0 bases from V and 4 bases from J, with 9 bases between. The DNA for the CDR3 is TGTGCCAGCAGTTTAGCGGGTATTAGAGAGACCCAGTACTTC. Amino acid sequence: CASSLAGIRETQYF.

This clonotype was counted a few times. The chain carries TRBV5-1 and TRBJ2-3; D unclear. This CDR3 comprises 14 residues. V lost 0 bases to trimming and J lost 0 bases, with 5 bases between them. In germline, CDR1 is SGHRS, CDR2 YFSETQ. CDR3 sequence (DNA): TGCGCCAGCAGCTTGGCCCGGAGCACAGATACGCAGTATTTT. Encoded protein: CASSLARSTDTQYF.

This clonotype was seen a handful of times. The rearrangement links TRBV11-2 to TRBJ1-2, with unresolved D. Deletions cut 5 bases from V and 4 bases from J, with 14 bases between. The germline CDR1 and CDR2 sequences are SGHAT and FQNNGV. The CDR3 has 14 amino acids. The CDR3 DNA follows: TGTGCCAGCAGCCCAGCCGACGGAGTCTATGGCTACACCTTC. The encoded protein is CASSPADGVYGYTF.

The genes are TRBV4-1 and TRBJ1-2, with D tentatively TRBD1 (5 bases). CDR3 length: 16 amino acids. The germline V gene encodes CDR1 MGHRA and CDR2 YSYEKL. The V and J ends lost 2 bases and 7 bases respectively, with 20 bases between them. The CDR3 reads CASSQLVNSGNLGYTF. CDR3 bases: TGCGCCAGCAGCCAATTAGTAAATTCAGGGAATCTTGGCTACACCTTC.

The chain uses TRBV15 and TRBJ2-1, with 12 bases matching TRBD2. J lost 6 bases, V lost 0 bases, and 3 bases had no gene match. Germline assignment: CDR1 LNHNV and CDR2 YYDKDF (reference sequence). This CDR3 has 16 amino acids. The CDR3 DNA sequence: TGTGCCACCAGCAGAGAGGCTAGCGGGGGGGTCAATGAGCAGTTCTTC. Amino acids: CATSREASGGVNEQFF.

The chain recombines TRBV28 with TRBJ2-6; D tentatively fits TRBD1 or TRBD2 (5 bases each). Germline values: CDR1 MDHEN, CDR2 SYDVKM. V was trimmed by 6 bases and J by 0 bases, leaving 12 bases between them. The CDR3 extends over 16 amino acids. CDR3 DNA: TGTGCCAGCAGCACGGGGCTTAGCTCTGGGGCCAACGTCCTGACTTTC. Amino acids: CASSTGLSSGANVLTF.

A few counts support this clonotype. The chain has TRBV6-2 or TRBV6-3 and TRBJ2-7; perhaps TRBD1 as D (6 bases). Germline assignment: CDR1 MNHEY and CDR2 SVGEGT. This CDR3 is built from 15 residues. V lost 4 bases and J lost 1, with 14 bases in between. CDR3 sequence: CASSSPTTGSYEQYV. Here the CDR3 DNA reads TGTGCCAGCAGTTCGCCCACCACAGGGTCCTACGAGCAGTACGTC.

This clonotype came up a few times. V usage is TRBV27 and J usage is TRBJ1-1; the D is unclear. CDR1 is MNHEY and CDR2 is SMNVEV in the germline V gene (reference sequence). The CDR3 runs 15 residues. The V gene lost 0 bases and the J gene lost 4 bases, with 12 bases spanning the gap. Here the CDR3 reads CASSLSFRASTEAFF. The CDR3 DNA follows: TGTGCCAGCAGTTTATCCTTCCGGGCCAGCACTGAAGCTTTCTTT.

This clonotype appeared many times. The gene calls are TRBV5-1 and TRBJ2-1; possible D gene TRBD2, 7 bases. Trimming removed 4 bases from V and 0 bases from J, with 11 bases in between. Germline CDR1 SGHRS, CDR2 YFSETQ. This CDR3 contains 15 residues. The CDR3 DNA reads TGCGCCAGCAGCGATGGGGGGGCCTCCTACAATGAGCAGTTCTTC. It encodes CASSDGGASYNEQFF.

This clonotype was counted only a few times. This chain joins TRBV7-9 and TRBJ1-1, with D uncertain. The CDR3 totals 12 residues. The germline gives CDR1 SEHNR, CDR2 FQNEAQ (reference sequence). The V end was cut by 6 bases, the J end by 6 bases, with 11 bases between. DNA for the CDR3: TGTGCCAGCAGGTCGGGTTTCGCTGAAGCTTTCTTT. It translates to CASRSGFAEAFF.

The chain couples TRBV7-9 to TRBJ2-1; 11 nucleotides match TRBD2. The CDR3 is 16 amino acids. The germline CDR1 and CDR2 sequences are SEHNR and FQNEAQ (reference sequence). V trimming: 4 bases; J trimming: 6 bases; junction bases outside the gene matches: 8. The CDR3 reads CASSSEGLAGGNEQFF. DNA of the CDR3: TGTGCCAGCAGCTCCGAGGGGCTAGCGGGGGGCAATGAGCAGTTCTTC.